This is a list of T cell receptor beta chains from one sample in a study of control samples from healthy donors and cancer patients. Sequencing used immunoSEQ multiplex PCR; TCRdb keeps in-frame clones, though not all of them. Of 150,000 to 200,000 clones in the sample, just under 95% are singletons; the top ten hold about 9.3%. The sequencing input was blood. The receptor set was obtained from a woman aged 40-49 years in good health. CDR3s include the opening cysteine and the closing phenylalanine or tryptophan. The D gene is left open where the match is weak. Clone size is shown for a subset of rows, as once, few, many or a class of expanded clone.

v_call	d_call	clone_size	j_call	cdr3_aa
TRBV7-9	.	.	TRBJ1-2	CASSLGAPGYTF
TRBV4-3	.	.	TRBJ1-2	CASSRIVSSNYGYTF
TRBV27	.	once	TRBJ1-5	CASSLRGNQPQHF
TRBV10-3	TRBD1	.	TRBJ1-2	CAISESGTGDYGYTF
TRBV13	TRBD1	.	TRBJ1-5	CASSWGTGNQPQHF
TRBV4-3	.	.	TRBJ1-1	CASSQDLSTEAFF
TRBV6-2/TRBV6-3	TRBD2	.	TRBJ2-1	CASSRTGGGLAGVIYNEQFF
TRBV6-2/TRBV6-3	.	.	TRBJ1-2	CASSPGRYLSTRINYGYTF
TRBV18	.	.	TRBJ2-2	CASSFNSRGPNTGELFF
TRBV9	.	.	TRBJ2-1	CASSVEGFNEQFF
TRBV21-1	.	.	TRBJ1-5	CASNPVTYSNQPQHF
TRBV4-3	.	once	TRBJ2-1	CASSQVVAAATQFF
TRBV28	.	.	TRBJ1-1	CASSLSGNWGTEAFF
TRBV6-1	TRBD1	.	TRBJ2-7	CASTEPTGLFYEQYF
TRBV29-1	TRBD1	.	TRBJ2-7	CSVESGTGGSEQYF
TRBV6-5	.	.	TRBJ1-1	CASRVLLNTEAFF
TRBV19	.	.	TRBJ1-1	CASSIAGGMNTEAFF
TRBV20-1	.	.	TRBJ1-2	CSASINYGYTF
TRBV7-7	.	.	TRBJ1-1	CASSPLERVGAFF
TRBV3-1/TRBV3-2	.	.	TRBJ1-2	CASSRTTANYGYTF
TRBV27	.	.	TRBJ1-2	CASSLASPEGMDGYTF
TRBV28	.	.	TRBJ1-4	CASSLNGNEKLFF
TRBV7-9	.	.	TRBJ2-5	CASSLTNGETQYF
TRBV27	.	.	TRBJ1-6	CASGGAGDNSPLHF
TRBV27	.	once	TRBJ1-6	CASSLWGVGSPLHF